Presented here are 14 T cell receptor beta chains from one specimen sequenced in a study of blood T cells in healthy people across ages. A second PCR, run for about 6 to 11 cycles, used a sample-barcoded 5' primer plus a J-beta primer mix. MiXCR was run by TCRdb on the 5' RACE reads, yielding one entry per CDR3 protein. The profile covers 710,000 or so distinct CDR3 sequences, with about 20% appearing a single time and 20% to 25% taken by the ten largest. Sequencing input: blood. The receptors here all came from a man between 65 and 85 years old in good health.

This clonotype was detected only a few times. V usage is TRBV6-5 and J usage is TRBJ2-5; no firm D call. The CDR3 is 13 amino acids. Germline CDR1 is MNHEY and CDR2 is SVGAGI. V lost 9 bases to trimming and J lost 5 bases, with 16 bases between them. DNA for the CDR3: TGTGCCAGTCGATACCAGGACCTCGAGACCCAGTACTTC. Encoded protein: CASRYQDLETQYF.

The chain combines TRBV29-1 with TRBJ2-7; no clear D. Germline-derived CDR1 and CDR2 are SQVTM and ANQGSEA. V lost 3 bases, J lost 3 bases, and 9 bases lay in between. CDR3 length: 12 amino acids. The CDR3: CSVEDGLYEQYF. The DNA for the CDR3 is TGCAGCGTTGAGGACGGTCTCTACGAGCAGTACTTC.

In this sample, this clonotype turned up a few times. J is TRBJ1-3 and V is TRBV3-1; D may be TRBD1 (5 bases). The V gene lost 1 base and the J gene lost 4 bases, with 11 bases spanning the gap. The length of the CDR3 is 15 residues. Germline values: CDR1 LGHDT, CDR2 YNNKEL (reference sequence). The CDR3: CASSQGGRGGNTIYF. CDR3 DNA: TGTGCCAGCAGCCAAGGGGGACGAGGAGGAAACACCATATATTTT.

In its sample, this clonotype was seen many times. The chain is built from TRBV28 and TRBJ2-3; D is unclear. The CDR3 runs 13 residues. Germline lookup yields CDR1 MDHEN and CDR2 SYDVKM. Between the trimmed V and J ends, which lost 6 bases and 3 bases, there was a span of 10 bases. The CDR3 sequence is CASRPDPTDTQYF. CDR3 sequence (DNA): TGTGCCAGCAGACCTGACCCGACAGATACGCAGTATTTT.

This clonotype was recorded at least ten times. The gene calls are TRBV9 and TRBJ2-2, with no clear D. From germline, CDR1 is SGDLS and CDR2 YYNGEE. Trimming shortened V by 0 bases and J by 6 bases, and 6 bases separated the two germline ends. The length of the CDR3 is 13 residues. This CDR3 is CASSVATAGELFF. CDR3 DNA sequence: TGTGCCAGCAGCGTAGCTACGGCCGGGGAGCTGTTTTTT.

This clonotype was counted many times. V and J are TRBV5-5 and TRBJ2-7; the D gene could be TRBD1 or TRBD2 (5 bases each). Germline V gene data show CDR1 as SGHKS and CDR2 as YYEKEE (reference sequence). The germline V and J ends were trimmed by 4 bases and 6 bases, with 14 bases remaining between them. This CDR3 has 13 residues. The CDR3 DNA reads as TGTGCCAGCAGCCTAGCCGGGGCCCCCGAGCAGTACTTC. Encoded protein: CASSLAGAPEQYF.

This clonotype has just a few counts. J is TRBJ2-4 and V is TRBV7-9; TRBD1 might be the D (6 bases). V was shortened by 1 base and J by 0 bases, with 13 bases between the two germline ends. The germline gives CDR1 SEHNR, CDR2 FQNEAQ (reference sequence). This CDR3 is built from 17 residues. This chain's CDR3 is CASSLVGRGIAKNIQYF. For the CDR3, the DNA is TGTGCCAGCAGCTTAGTCGGCAGGGGAATAGCCAAAAACATTCAGTACTTC.

The chain joins TRBV12-3 or TRBV12-4 to TRBJ2-7; TRBD1 aligns across 10 bases. The CDR3 spans 12 residues. With V trimmed by 11 bases and J by 4 bases, 5 bases remained unmatched. CDR3 sequence: CASGQGEYEQYF. Here the CDR3 DNA reads TGTGCCTCCGGACAGGGGGAATACGAGCAGTACTTC.

This chain joins TRBV2 and TRBJ1-4, with 7 bases matching TRBD1. The CDR3 totals 17 residues. V shed 3 bases, J shed 8 bases, and the junction held 15 bases outside the gene matches. Looked up from germline, CDR1 is SNHLY and CDR2 is FYNNEI. The CDR3 DNA reads as TGTGCCAGCAGTGAGCGATTTGCCCGACAGGGTAGCGAAAAACTGTTTTTT. Its protein is CASSERFARQGSEKLFF.

This chain connects TRBV14 to TRBJ2-5; no clear D. V gave up 1 base and J gave up 5 bases, with 11 bases separating them. Germline CDR1 and CDR2: SGHDN and FVKESK. This CDR3 contains 14 residues. The CDR3 nucleotides read TGTGCCAGCAGCCAAGTTTCGTCCCGGGAGACCCAGTACTTC. Translation: CASSQVSSRETQYF.

This clonotype occurred a few times. V is TRBV29-1 and J is TRBJ1-4; perhaps TRBD1 as D (6 bases). The germline CDR1 and CDR2 sequences are SQVTM and ANQGSEA. This CDR3 is 12 amino acids long. CDR3 loop: CALTGLNEKLFF. The CDR3 DNA follows: TGCGCCCTTACAGGGCTGAATGAAAAACTGTTTTTT.

This clonotype has only a few counts. The chain links TRBV6-6 to TRBJ2-2; no definite D call. V shed 6 bases and J shed 8 bases, with 10 bases lying between them. The CDR3 has 12 residues. Germline CDR1 MNHNY, CDR2 SVGAGI (reference sequence). The CDR3 DNA follows: TGTGCCAGCAGCCCTTCCCGGGGGGAGCTGTTTTTT. This translates into CASSPSRGELFF.

V and J are TRBV29-1 and TRBJ1-2; 9 bases are a match to TRBD1. The ends lost 7 bases at V and 7 bases at J; junction bases unmatched: 10. Looked up from germline, CDR1 is SQVTM and CDR2 is ANQGSEA. The CDR3 consists of 13 residues. CDR3 sequence reads: CSGTPGQGLGYTF. CDR3 bases: TGCAGCGGAACACCGGGACAGGGTCTTGGCTACACCTTC. The full variable domain, with the rest looked up from reference TRBV29-1 and TRBJ1-2, is SAVISQKPSRDICQRGTSLTIQCQVDSQVTMMFWYRQQPGQSLTLIATANQGSEATYESGFVIDKFPISRPNLTFSTLTVSNMSPEDSSIYLCSGTPGQGLGYTFGSGTRLTVV.

V is TRBV27 and J is TRBJ2-5; no clear D. CDR1 is MNHEY, CDR2 SMNVEV, per germline (reference sequence). This CDR3 spans 13 amino acids. V was cut by 5 bases and J by 3 bases, with 10 bases left in between. The CDR3 coding sequence is TGTGCCAGCAGTAACACCTGGGAAGAGACCCAGTACTTC. Its protein is CASSNTWEETQYF.